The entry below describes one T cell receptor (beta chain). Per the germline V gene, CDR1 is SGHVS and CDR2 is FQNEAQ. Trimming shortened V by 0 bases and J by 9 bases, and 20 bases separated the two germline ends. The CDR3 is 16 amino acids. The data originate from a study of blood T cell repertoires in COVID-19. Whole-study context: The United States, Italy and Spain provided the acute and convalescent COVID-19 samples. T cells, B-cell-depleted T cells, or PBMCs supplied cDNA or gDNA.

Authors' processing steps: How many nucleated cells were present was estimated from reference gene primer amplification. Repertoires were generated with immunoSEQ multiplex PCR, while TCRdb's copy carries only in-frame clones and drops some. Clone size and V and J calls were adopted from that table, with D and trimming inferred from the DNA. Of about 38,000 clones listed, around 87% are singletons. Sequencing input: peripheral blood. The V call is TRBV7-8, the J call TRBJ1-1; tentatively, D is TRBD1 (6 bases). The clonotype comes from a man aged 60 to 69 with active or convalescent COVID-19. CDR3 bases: TGTGCCAGCAGCTTAGCAAGGACAGCCTCCATTGGGAAAGCTTTCTTT. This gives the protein CASSLARTASIGKAFF.